This paragraph reports one TCR beta chain. Its antigen is unknown. Being one base from a much bigger clone, this may be a read error. The data derive from a study of neurological immune-mediated disorders. Study-level points and caveats: It was HTLV-1-associated myelopathy that showed the most TCR clonal expansion, while multiple sclerosis showed the least, falling below healthy controls.

The authors made cDNA by 5'RACE with 10-nucleotide random UMIs. TCRdb re-derived calls from the 5' RACE reads in MiXCR, one entry per CDR3 protein. Found here are tens of thousands of distinct CDR3 sequences, approximately 17% of them singletons; the top ten hold 15%. This CDR3 is built from 16 residues. CDR1 and CDR2 from the germline V gene are SGHDN and FVKESK. The source is a woman aged 40-49 years in good health. This chain links TRBV14 with TRBJ1-1; D gene unclear. The source material was PBMCs. The CDR3 DNA follows: TGTGCCAGCAGCCAAGATGCTGGGGTATTGAGCACTGAAGTTTTCTTT. Translating gives CASSQDAGVLSTEVFF.